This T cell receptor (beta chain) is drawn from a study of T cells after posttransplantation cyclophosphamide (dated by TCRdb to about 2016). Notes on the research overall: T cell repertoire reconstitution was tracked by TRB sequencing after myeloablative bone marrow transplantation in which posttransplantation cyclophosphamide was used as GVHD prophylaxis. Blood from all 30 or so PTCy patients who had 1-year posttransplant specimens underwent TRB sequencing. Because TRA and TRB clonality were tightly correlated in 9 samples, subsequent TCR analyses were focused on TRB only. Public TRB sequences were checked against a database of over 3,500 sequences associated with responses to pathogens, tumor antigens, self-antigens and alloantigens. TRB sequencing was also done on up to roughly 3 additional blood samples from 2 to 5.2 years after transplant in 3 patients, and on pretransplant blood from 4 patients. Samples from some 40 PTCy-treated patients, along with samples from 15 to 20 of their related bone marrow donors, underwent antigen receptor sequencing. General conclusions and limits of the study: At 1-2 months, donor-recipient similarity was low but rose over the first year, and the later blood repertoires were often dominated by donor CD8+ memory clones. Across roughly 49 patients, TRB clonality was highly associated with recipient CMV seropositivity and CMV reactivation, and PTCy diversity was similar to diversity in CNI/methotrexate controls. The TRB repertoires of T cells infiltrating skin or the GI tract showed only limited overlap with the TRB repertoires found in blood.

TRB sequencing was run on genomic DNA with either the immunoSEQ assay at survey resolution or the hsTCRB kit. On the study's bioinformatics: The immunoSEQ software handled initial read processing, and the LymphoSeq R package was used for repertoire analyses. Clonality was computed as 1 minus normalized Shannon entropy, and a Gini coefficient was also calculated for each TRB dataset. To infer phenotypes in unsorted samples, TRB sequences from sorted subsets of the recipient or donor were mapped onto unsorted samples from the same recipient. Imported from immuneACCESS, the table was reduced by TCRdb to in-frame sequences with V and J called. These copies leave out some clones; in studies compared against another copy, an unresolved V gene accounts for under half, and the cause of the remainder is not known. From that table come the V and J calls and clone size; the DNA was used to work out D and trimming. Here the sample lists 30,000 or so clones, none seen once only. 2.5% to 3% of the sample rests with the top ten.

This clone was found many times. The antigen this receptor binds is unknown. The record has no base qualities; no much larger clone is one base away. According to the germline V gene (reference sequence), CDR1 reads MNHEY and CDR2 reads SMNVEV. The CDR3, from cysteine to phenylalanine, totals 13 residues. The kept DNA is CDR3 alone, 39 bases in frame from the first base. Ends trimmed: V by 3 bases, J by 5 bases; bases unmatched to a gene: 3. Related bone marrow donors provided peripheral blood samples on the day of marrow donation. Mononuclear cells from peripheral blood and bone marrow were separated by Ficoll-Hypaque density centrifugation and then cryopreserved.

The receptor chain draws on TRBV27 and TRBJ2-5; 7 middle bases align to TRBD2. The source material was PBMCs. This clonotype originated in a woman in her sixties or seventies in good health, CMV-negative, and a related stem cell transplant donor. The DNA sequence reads TGTGCCAGCAGTTTTGGGCGGGGGGAGACCCAGTACTTC. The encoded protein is CASSFGRGETQYF.